This TCR beta chain was sequenced in a study of neurological immune-mediated disorders. Healthy controls consisted of blood bank volunteers in Maryland, USA. Findings of the study overall: The absence of shared CDR3 amino acid sequences among expanded clones across subjects suggests private repertoires in all groups.

The cDNA came from 5'RACE, which used 10-nucleotide random UMIs. TCRdb reprocessed the 5' RACE reads with MiXCR, giving one entry per CDR3 protein. Of around 18,000 distinct CDR3 sequences detected, less than 25% appear once; the ten largest clones hold under 30%. The V gene end was trimmed by 6 bases and the J gene end by 6 bases; junction bases not matched to a gene: 15. This CDR3 is built from 16 residues. The germline CDR1 and CDR2 sequences are DFQATT and SNEGSKA (reference sequence). This clonotype was seen repeatedly, ten times or more. Its cognate antigen is unknown. This chain joins TRBV20-1 and TRBJ2-1, with 9 bases identical to TRBD2. Sequencing used PBMCs. The clonotype originates from a man between 50 and 59 years old in good health. Here the CDR3 reads CSALNTGSGRGNEQFF. The CDR3 DNA reads TGCAGTGCACTGAACACCGGTAGCGGGAGAGGCAATGAGCAGTTCTTC.